This T cell receptor (beta chain) comes out of a study of blood T cell repertoires in COVID-19. Study-wide background: Collection of acute and convalescent COVID-19 samples took place in the United States, Italy and Spain. Nucleic acid was either cDNA or gDNA, and it came from T cells, B-cell-depleted T cells, or PBMCs.

Original methodology: Nucleated cell counts were estimated from reference gene primer amplification. Data came from immunoSEQ multiplex PCR; TCRdb stores just in-frame clones and leaves some out. V and J calls and clone size are copied from that table; D and trimming were computed from the DNA. The data hold 70,000 or so clones, with around four fifths observed a single time. The sample was peripheral blood. The sequence derives from a man of 80 years or more with active or convalescent COVID-19.

The CDR3 here is CASSLDRLGQPQHF. The CDR3 DNA follows: TGCGCCAGCAGCTTAGACAGGTTGGGGCAGCCCCAGCATTTT. The chain combines TRBV5-1 with TRBJ1-5, with D possibly matching TRBD1 (6 bases). This CDR3 has 14 amino acids. CDR1 and CDR2 from the germline V gene are SGHRS and YFSETQ. The ends were cut back, 2 bases at V and 7 bases at J, with 13 bases in the middle.